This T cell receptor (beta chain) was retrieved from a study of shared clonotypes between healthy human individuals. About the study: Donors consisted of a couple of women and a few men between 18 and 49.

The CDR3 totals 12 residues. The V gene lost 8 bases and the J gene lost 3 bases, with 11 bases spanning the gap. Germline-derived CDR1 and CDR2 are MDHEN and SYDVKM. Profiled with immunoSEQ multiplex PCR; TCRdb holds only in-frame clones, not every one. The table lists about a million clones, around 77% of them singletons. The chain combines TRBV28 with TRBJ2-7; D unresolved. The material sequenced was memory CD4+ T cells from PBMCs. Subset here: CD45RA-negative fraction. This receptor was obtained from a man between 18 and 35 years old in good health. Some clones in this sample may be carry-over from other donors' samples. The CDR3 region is CASQNTFYEQYF. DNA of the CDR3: TGTGCCAGCCAAAACACCTTCTACGAGCAGTACTTC.